The T cell receptor beta chain described here comes from a study of blood T cell repertoires in COVID-19. Study-level information: The United States, Italy and Spain provided the acute and convalescent COVID-19 samples.

Assignment of participants to cohorts was predicated upon participant-reported clinical history. Germline CDR1 reads SNHLY; CDR2 reads FYNNEI. This CDR3 is built from 14 residues. With 6 bases removed from V and 1 base from J, the gap between germline ends came to 13 bases. Authors' data handling: The authors estimated nucleated cell counts from reference gene primer amplification. TCRdb's table, derived via immunoSEQ multiplex PCR, lists solely in-frame clones and lacks some. V and J calls and clone size come straight from that table; D and trimming were deduced from the DNA. Of over 350,000 clones listed, roughly 90% were seen once; the top ten hold more than 0.9%.

The chain couples TRBV2 to TRBJ2-7; D perhaps matches TRBD1 (5 bases). Sequenced sample: PBMCs or T cells enriched from blood (not recorded which). The sequence was collected from a woman in her 30s with acute COVID-19. The DNA for the CDR3 is TGTGCCAGCAGACCCCGGCAGGGTTCCTACGAGCAGTACTTC. Translating it yields CASRPRQGSYEQYF.